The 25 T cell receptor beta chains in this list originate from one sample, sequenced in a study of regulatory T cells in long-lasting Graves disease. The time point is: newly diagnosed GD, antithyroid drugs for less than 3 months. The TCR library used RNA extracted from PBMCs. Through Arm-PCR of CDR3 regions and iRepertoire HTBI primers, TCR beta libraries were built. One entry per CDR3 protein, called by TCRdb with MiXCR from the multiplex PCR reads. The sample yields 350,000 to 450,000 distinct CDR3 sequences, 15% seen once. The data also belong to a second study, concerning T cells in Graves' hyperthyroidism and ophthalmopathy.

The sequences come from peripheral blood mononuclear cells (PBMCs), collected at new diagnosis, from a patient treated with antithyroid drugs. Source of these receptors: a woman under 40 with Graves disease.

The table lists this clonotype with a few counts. CDR3: CASSLGTDVIRGNSPLHF. The CDR3 DNA is TGTGCCAGCAGCCTCGGGACAGACGTAATCCGGGGTAATTCACCCCTCCACTTT. This rearrangement joins TRBV11-2 to TRBJ1-6; 7 bases align to TRBD1. The CDR3 length is 18 residues. J gave up 6 bases and V 5 bases, and 16 bases lay outside the gene matches. Germline CDR1 is SGHAT and CDR2 is FQNNGV.

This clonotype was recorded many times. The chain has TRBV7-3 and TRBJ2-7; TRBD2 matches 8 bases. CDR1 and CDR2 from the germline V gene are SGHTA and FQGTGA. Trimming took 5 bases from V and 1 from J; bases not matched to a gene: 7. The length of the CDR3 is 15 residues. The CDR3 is CASSPAGGPSYEQYF. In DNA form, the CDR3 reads TGTGCCAGCAGCCCCGCGGGGGGCCCGTCCTACGAGCAGTACTTC. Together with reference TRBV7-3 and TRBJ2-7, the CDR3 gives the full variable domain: GAGVSQTPSNKVTEKGKYVELRCDPISGHTALYWYRQSLGQGPEFLIYFQGTGAADDSGLPNDRFFAVRPEGSVSTLKIQRTERGDSAVYLCASSPAGGPSYEQYFGPGTRLTVT.

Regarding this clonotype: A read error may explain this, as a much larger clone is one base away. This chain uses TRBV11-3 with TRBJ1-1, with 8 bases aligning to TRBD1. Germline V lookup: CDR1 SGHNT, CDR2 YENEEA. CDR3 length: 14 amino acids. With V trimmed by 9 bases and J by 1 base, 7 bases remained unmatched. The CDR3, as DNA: TGTGCCAGAAGGTCAGGGGGCAGGAACACTGAAGCTTTCTTT. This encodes CARRSGGRNTEAFF.

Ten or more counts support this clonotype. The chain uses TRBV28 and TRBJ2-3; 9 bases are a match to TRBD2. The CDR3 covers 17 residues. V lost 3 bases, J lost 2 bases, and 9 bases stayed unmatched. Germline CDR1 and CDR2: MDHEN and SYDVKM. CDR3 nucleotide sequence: TGTGCCAGCAGTTTCCCAAGCCAGCGGGGGGTCACAGATACGCAGTATTTT. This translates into CASSFPSQRGVTDTQYF.

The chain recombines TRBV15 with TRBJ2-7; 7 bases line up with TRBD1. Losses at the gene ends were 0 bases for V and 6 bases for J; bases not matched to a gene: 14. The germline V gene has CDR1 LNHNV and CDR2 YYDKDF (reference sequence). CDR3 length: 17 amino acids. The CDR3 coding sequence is TGTGCCACCAGCAGAGACCCCACCACAACAGGGGTTCGCGAGCAGTACTTC. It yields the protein CATSRDPTTTGVREQYF.

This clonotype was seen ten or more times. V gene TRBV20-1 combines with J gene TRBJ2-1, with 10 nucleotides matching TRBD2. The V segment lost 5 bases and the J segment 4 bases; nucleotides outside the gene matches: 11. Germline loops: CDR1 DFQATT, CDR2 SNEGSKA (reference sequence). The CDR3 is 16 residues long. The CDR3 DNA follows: TGCAGTGCTGACCGCTTAGGACTAGCGGAATACAATGAGCAGTTCTTC. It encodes CSADRLGLAEYNEQFF.

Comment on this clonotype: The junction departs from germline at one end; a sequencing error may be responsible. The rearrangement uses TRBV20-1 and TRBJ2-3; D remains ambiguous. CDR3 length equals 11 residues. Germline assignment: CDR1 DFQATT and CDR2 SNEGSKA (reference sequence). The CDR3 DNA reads TGCAGTGCTAGATTAGCAGATACGCAGTGTTTT. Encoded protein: CSARLADTQCF.

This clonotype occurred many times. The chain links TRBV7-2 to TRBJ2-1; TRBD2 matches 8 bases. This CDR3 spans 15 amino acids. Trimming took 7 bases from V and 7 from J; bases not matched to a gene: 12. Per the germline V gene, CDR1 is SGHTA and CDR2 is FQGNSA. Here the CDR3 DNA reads TGTGCCAGCACCGGGACTAGGCGGCGGGTTAATGAGCAGTTCTTC. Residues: CASTGTRRRVNEQFF.

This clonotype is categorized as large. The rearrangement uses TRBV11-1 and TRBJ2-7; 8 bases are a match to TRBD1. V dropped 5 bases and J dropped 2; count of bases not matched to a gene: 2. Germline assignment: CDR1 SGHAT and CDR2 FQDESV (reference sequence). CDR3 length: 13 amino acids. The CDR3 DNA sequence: TGTGCCAGCAGCCAGGGACAGGCCTACGAGCAGTACTTC. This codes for CASSQGQAYEQYF.

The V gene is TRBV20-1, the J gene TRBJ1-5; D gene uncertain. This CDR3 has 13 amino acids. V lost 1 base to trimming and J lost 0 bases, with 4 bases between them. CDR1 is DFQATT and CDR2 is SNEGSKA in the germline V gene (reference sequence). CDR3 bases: TGCAGTGCTAGAGGGGATAGCAATCAGCCCCAGCATTTT. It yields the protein CSARGDSNQPQHF.

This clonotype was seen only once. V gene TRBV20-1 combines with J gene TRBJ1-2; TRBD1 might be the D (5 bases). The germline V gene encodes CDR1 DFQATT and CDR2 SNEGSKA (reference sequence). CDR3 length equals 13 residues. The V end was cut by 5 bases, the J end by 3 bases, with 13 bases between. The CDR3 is CSAPRQMDYGYTF. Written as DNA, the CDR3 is TGCAGTGCTCCCCGACAGATGGACTATGGCTACACCTTC.

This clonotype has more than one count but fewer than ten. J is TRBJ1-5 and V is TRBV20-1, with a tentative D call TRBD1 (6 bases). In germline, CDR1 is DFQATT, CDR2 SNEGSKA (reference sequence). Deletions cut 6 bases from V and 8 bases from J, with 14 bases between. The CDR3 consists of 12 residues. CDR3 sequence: CSATDRAEPQHF. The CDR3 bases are TGCAGTGCCACGGACAGAGCAGAGCCCCAGCATTTT.

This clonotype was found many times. CDR3 amino acids: CATETEYGYTF. In nucleotides, the CDR3 is TGTGCCACCGAGACAGAGTATGGCTACACCTTC. The rearrangement joins TRBV24-1 to TRBJ1-2; D possibly corresponds to TRBD1 (5 bases). The ends were cut back, 9 bases at V and 5 bases at J, with 9 bases in the middle. From germline, CDR1 is KGHDR and CDR2 SFDVKD. The CDR3 loop spans 11 amino acids.

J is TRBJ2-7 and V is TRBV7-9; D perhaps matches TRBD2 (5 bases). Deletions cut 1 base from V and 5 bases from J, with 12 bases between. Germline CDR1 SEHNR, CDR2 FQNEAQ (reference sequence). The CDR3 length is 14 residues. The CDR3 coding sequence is TGTGCCAGCAGCTTAGTCGGGTCGGGGAACGAGCAGTACTTC. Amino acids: CASSLVGSGNEQYF.

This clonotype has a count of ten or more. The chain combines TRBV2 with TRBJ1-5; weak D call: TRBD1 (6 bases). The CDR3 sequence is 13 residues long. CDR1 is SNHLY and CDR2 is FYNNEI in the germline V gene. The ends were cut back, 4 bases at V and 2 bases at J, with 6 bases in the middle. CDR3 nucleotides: TGTGCCAGCAGTGGGACAGGCAATCAGCCCCAGCATTTT. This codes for CASSGTGNQPQHF. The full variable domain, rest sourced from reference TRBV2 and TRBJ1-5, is EPEVTQTPSHQVTQMGQEVILRCVPISNHLYFYWYRQILGQKVEFLVSFYNNEISEKSEIFDDQFSVERPDGSNFTLKIRSTKLEDSAMYFCASSGTGNQPQHFGDGTRLSIL.

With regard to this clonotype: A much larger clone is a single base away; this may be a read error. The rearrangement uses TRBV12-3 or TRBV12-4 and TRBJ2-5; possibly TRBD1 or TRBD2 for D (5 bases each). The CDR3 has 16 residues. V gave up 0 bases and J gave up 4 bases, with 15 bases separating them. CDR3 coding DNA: TGTGCCAGCAGTTTAGCGCCGGGGCCCCAGCGAGAGACCCAGTACTTC. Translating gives CASSLAPGPQRETQYF.

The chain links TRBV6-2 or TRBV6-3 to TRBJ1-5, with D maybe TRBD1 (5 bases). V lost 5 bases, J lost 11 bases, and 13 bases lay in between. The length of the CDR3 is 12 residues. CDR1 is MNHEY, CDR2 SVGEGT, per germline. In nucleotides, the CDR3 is TGTGCCAGCAGTGAAATAGGACATGCCCAGCATTTT. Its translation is CASSEIGHAQHF.

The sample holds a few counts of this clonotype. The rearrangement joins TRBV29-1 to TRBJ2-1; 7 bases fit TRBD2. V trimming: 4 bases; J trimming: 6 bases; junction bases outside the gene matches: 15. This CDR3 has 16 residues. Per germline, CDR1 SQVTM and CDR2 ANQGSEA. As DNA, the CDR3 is TGCAGCGTTGGGGGTATAGCGGGCTCCGGGGGCAATGAGCAGTTCTTC. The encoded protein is CSVGGIAGSGGNEQFF.

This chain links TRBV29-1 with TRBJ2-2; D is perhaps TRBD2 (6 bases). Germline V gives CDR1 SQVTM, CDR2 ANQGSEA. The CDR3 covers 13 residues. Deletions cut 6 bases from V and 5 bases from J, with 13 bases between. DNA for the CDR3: TGCAGCGTGGCCCTAGCGAGAACCGGGGAGCTGTTTTTT. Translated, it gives CSVALARTGELFF.

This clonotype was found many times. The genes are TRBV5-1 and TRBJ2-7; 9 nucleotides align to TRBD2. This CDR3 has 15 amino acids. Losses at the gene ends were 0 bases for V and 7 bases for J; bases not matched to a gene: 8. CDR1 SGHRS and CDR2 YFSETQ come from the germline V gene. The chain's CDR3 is CASSLESGAGGEQYF. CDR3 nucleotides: TGCGCCAGCAGCTTGGAATCTGGGGCGGGAGGGGAGCAGTACTTC.

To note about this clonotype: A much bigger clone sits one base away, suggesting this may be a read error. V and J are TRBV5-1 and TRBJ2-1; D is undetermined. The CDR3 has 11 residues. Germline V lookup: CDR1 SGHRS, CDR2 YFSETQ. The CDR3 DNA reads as TGCGCCAGCAGGTTAGCCTATGAGCAGCTCTTC. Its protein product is CASRLAYEQLF.

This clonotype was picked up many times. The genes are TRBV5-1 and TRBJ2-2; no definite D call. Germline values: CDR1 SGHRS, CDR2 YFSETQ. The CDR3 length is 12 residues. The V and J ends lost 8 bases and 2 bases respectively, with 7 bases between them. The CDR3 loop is CARIYNTGELFF. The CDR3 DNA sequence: TGCGCCAGGATCTATAACACCGGGGAGCTGTTTTTT.

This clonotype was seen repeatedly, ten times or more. The CDR3 bases are TGCAGTGCTAGGGACCCCGGGACAGGGAAGAATGAGCAGTTCTTC. It translates to CSARDPGTGKNEQFF. This chain links TRBV20-1 with TRBJ2-1; 9 nucleotides line up with TRBD1. In germline, CDR1 is DFQATT, CDR2 SNEGSKA (reference sequence). V dropped 3 bases and J dropped 7; count of bases not matched to a gene: 10. The CDR3 runs 15 residues.

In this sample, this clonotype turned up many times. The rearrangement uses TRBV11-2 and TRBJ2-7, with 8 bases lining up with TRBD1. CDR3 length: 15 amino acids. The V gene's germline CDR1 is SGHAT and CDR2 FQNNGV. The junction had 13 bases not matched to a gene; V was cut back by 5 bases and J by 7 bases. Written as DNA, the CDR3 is TGTGCCAGCAGCGGAGGGGGCAGGGGGCTTCGGGAGCAGTACTTC. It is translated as CASSGGGRGLREQYF. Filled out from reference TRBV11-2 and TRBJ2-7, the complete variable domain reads EAGVAQSPRYKIIEKRQSVAFWCNPISGHATLYWYQQILGQGPKLLIQFQNNGVVDDSQLPKDRFSAERLKGVDSTLKIQPAKLEDSAVYLCASSGGGRGLREQYFGPGTRLTVT.

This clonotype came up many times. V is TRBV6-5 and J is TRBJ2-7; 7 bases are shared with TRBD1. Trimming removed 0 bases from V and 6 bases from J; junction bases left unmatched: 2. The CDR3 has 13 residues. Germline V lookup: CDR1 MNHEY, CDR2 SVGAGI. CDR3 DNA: TGTGCCAGCAGTTACTCAGGGGGCAGCGAGCAGTACTTC. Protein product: CASSYSGGSEQYF.